Listed below are T cell receptor beta chains from one sample, sequenced in a study of shared clonotypes between healthy human individuals. Profiling relied on immunoSEQ multiplex PCR, and the TCRdb table lists in-frame clones only, not all of them. The table records hundreds of thousands of clones, 98% of them present only once. The sequencing input was naive CD8+ T cells sorted from blood. The receptors shown here come from a man younger than 40 in good health. CDR3s include the opening cysteine and the closing phenylalanine or tryptophan.

TRBV14 CASSPGQRYEQYF
TRBV2 CASNEREGYEQYF
TRBV14 CASSQDPGGAYEQYF
TRBV7-9 CASSLKGNQETQYF
TRBV27 CASSRRGLGNYGYTF
TRBV27 CASSTRGGNQPQHF
TRBV7-2 CASSLAIAESSYNEQFF
TRBV9 CASSVSHRDEAFF
TRBV7-2 CASSPGPVDEQFF
TRBV27 CASSLGTGYTEAFF
TRBV6-6 CASSDPGTTGFRTQYF
TRBV7-9 CASSSTPGQSRYSNQPQHF
TRBV2 CATWDIFPGELFF
TRBV27 CASSNFGGLQGTQYF
TRBV7-9 CASSLTPGVSTGELFF
TRBV15 CATSIAGVYNEQFF
TRBV29-1 CSATSGNTGELFF
TRBV25-1 CATSQGIEYEQYF
TRBV7-9 CAPRRGNEQFF
TRBV2 CASSEGPRGLNEQYF
TRBV9 CASSANRGLNYGYTF
TRBV28 CASSPRDPWSPLHF